The clone carrying this T cell receptor beta chain was recorded a few times. This sample was included in a study of human T cells and chemical hapten exposure. Study-level background: The patch tests put 0.01% DPC on the skin of the upper back and were read 6 days later. Largely, small differences in pooled library volume made per-sample TCR yields vary.

Specified time point: pre-sensitization, week 0. Sample treatment: therapeutic diphenylcyclopropenone sensitization with weekly scalp DPC. Blood sampling occurred before each patch-test application. One entry per CDR3 protein, called by TCRdb with MiXCR from the RACE reads. The sample contains approximately 77,000 distinct CDR3 sequences, 11% to 15% of which appear only once. The CDR3 extends over 13 amino acids. Trimming pared 7 bases from V and 1 base from J, leaving 13 bases between. Germline V CDR1 and CDR2: SQVTM, ANQGSEA. The sequence derives from a woman aged 50 to 60 with alopecia areata. Some clones in this sample may be carry-over from other donors' samples. V is TRBV29-1 and J is TRBJ1-1, with D maybe TRBD1 (6 bases). The sample was whole blood, taken in connection with sensitization to the hapten diphenylcyclopropenone (DPC). This CDR3 reads CSARGLENTEAFF. The CDR3 region has the DNA TGCAGCGCCAGGGGACTTGAGAACACTGAAGCTTTCTTT.